This passage covers 28 T cell receptor beta chains from one sample sequenced in a study of T cells in Graves' hyperthyroidism and ophthalmopathy. Amplification targeted TCR beta CDR3 regions from RNA transcripts. Primed by the HTBI set, a first-round RT-PCR was run on the TCR CDR3. TCRdb processed the multiplex PCR reads anew with MiXCR; each CDR3 protein has one entry. The sample consists of a few hundred thousand distinct CDR3 sequences, less than 15% of them appearing once. The sequenced sample consisted of blood. Receptors were obtained from a woman aged 18-29 years with Graves' hyperthyroidism.

This rearrangement joins TRBV9 to TRBJ2-2; TRBD2 matches at 10 bases. The CDR3 contains 16 residues. With V trimmed by 2 bases and J by 1 base, 2 bases remained unmatched. Germline assignment: CDR1 SGDLS and CDR2 YYNGEE. The CDR3 DNA is TGTGCCAGCAGCGTCCCTAGCGGGGGGAACACCGGGGAGCTGTTTTTT. This gives the protein CASSVPSGGNTGELFF.

The chain joins TRBV6-1 to TRBJ1-6; D perhaps matches TRBD1 (5 bases). CDR3 length: 15 residues. Germline V gene sequence: CDR1 MNHNS, CDR2 SASEGT. Trimming took off 7 bases at V and 5 bases at J, with 15 bases between the two ends. In DNA, the CDR3 is TGTGCCAGCACCGCGGTGGGACGAAATAATTCACCCCTCCACTTT. Protein product: CASTAVGRNNSPLHF.

This clonotype appeared a few times. The chain combines TRBV9 with TRBJ2-7; D might be TRBD1 or TRBD2, each matching 6 bases. The CDR3 has 16 residues. Germline values: CDR1 SGDLS, CDR2 YYNGEE. Trimming shortened V by 0 bases and J by 3 bases, and 16 bases separated the two germline ends. CDR3 nucleotides: TGTGCCAGCAGCGTAGGAGGGGGGAGAGGTCACTACGAGCAGTACTTC. Protein product: CASSVGGGRGHYEQYF.

The chain combines TRBV20-1 with TRBJ2-2; 8 nucleotides line up with TRBD2. CDR1 is DFQATT and CDR2 is SNEGSKA in the germline V gene (reference sequence). The junction had 18 bases not matched to a gene; V was cut back by 3 bases and J by 0 bases. The length of the CDR3 is 20 residues. The CDR3 reads CSARGGGPAGALSNTGELFF. The CDR3 DNA sequence: TGCAGTGCTAGGGGGGGGGGTCCAGCGGGGGCCCTATCGAACACCGGGGAGCTGTTTTTT.

This clonotype appeared a few times. This may arise from a read error, as a much more abundant clone is one base away. This chain links TRBV28 with TRBJ1-2, with unresolved D. In germline, CDR1 is MDHEN, CDR2 SYDVKM. There are 14 residues in the CDR3. The CDR3 DNA reads TGTGCCAGCGGTTTAGTTGAACGGAGTTATGGCTACACCTTC. Protein: CASGLVERSYGYTF.

The count of this clonotype is one. The chain couples TRBV9 to TRBJ1-2; 11 nucleotides match TRBD1. The CDR3 has 14 amino acids. CDR1 is SGDLS and CDR2 is YYNGEE in the germline V gene. V shed 4 bases and J 7 bases; nucleotides not matched to a gene: 6. The CDR3 nucleotides read TGTGCCAGCAGCTCCCAGGACAGGGGGCCTGGCTACACCTTC. Translating it yields CASSSQDRGPGYTF.

This clonotype occurred many times. CDR3 loop: CASSLGGPSYNEQFF. In DNA form, the CDR3 reads TGTGCCAGCAGCCTCGGGGGCCCCTCCTACAATGAGCAGTTCTTC. This chain uses TRBV28 with TRBJ2-1; D might be TRBD1 or TRBD2, each matching 6 bases. This CDR3 spans 15 amino acids. In germline, CDR1 is MDHEN, CDR2 SYDVKM. V gave up 6 bases and J gave up 0 bases, with 12 bases separating them.

This clonotype appeared a few times. The chain recombines TRBV3-1 with TRBJ1-2; 8 bases agree with TRBD1. The germline V gene has CDR1 LGHDT and CDR2 YNNKEL (reference sequence). The CDR3 is 14 residues long. The junction had 7 bases not matched to a gene; V was cut back by 4 bases and J by 6 bases. CDR3 residues: CASSPGQGHDGYTF. Here the CDR3 DNA reads TGTGCCAGCAGCCCTGGACAGGGACACGATGGCTACACCTTC. Drawing the rest from reference TRBV3-1 and TRBJ1-2, the complete variable domain is DTAVSQTPKYLVTQMGNDKSIKCEQNLGHDTMYWYKQDSKKFLKIMFSYNNKELIINETVPNRFSPKSPDKAHLNLHINSLELGDSAVYFCASSPGQGHDGYTFGSGTRLTVV.

Worth noting for this clonotype: Just one base apart from a much larger clone, this may be a read error. DNA of the CDR3: TGTGCCGGCAGTTACGAAGGTTCTGGGGCCAACGTCCTGACTTTC. It yields the protein CAGSYEGSGANVLTF. The chain couples TRBV6-5 to TRBJ2-6; D gene ambiguous. Germline CDR1 and CDR2: MNHEY and SVGAGI. The CDR3 consists of 15 residues.

As for this clonotype: Being one base from a much bigger clone, this may be a read error. In this CDR3 the conserved last residue, phenylalanine or tryptophan, is missing, so a read error is likely. DNA for the CDR3: TGTGCCAGCAGTCCCCATGGACAGGGGTGGTCCTATGGCTACACCCTC. Its protein product is CASSPHGQGWSYGYTL. The J gene is TRBJ1-2, the V gene TRBV28; 9 bases agree with TRBD1. V lost 5 bases to trimming and J lost 4 bases; unmatched junction nucleotides: 11. Germline CDR1 and CDR2: MDHEN and SYDVKM. CDR3 length: 16 amino acids.

V gene TRBV19 combines with J gene TRBJ1-4; D possibly corresponds to TRBD1 (5 bases). The V gene lost 6 bases and the J gene lost 2 bases, with 16 bases spanning the gap. Germline CDR1 LNHDA, CDR2 SQIVND (reference sequence). The CDR3 loop spans 16 amino acids. DNA for the CDR3: TGTGCCAGTAGGTACAGGATAACCGGTACTAATGAAAAACTGTTTTTT. Translation: CASRYRITGTNEKLFF.

The J gene is TRBJ2-1, the V gene TRBV7-8, with D perhaps TRBD1 (5 bases). CDR1 SGHVS and CDR2 FQNEAQ come from the germline V gene. The CDR3 length is 15 residues. The V end was cut by 5 bases, the J end by 2 bases, with 13 bases between. The CDR3 protein is CASSRQGTTYNEQFF. The CDR3, as DNA: TGTGCCAGCAGCCGCCAGGGAACTACCTACAATGAGCAGTTCTTC.

This clonotype was picked up many times. The V and J genes are TRBV7-3 and TRBJ2-3, with 7 bases lining up with TRBD2. CDR1 is SGHTA and CDR2 is FQGTGA in the germline V gene. Losses at the gene ends were 5 bases for V and 6 bases for J; bases not matched to a gene: 8. The CDR3 runs 14 residues. The CDR3 reads CASSPQAGMDTQYF. The CDR3 DNA is TGTGCCAGCAGCCCCCAAGCGGGAATGGATACGCAGTATTTT.

At least ten counts were recorded for this clonotype. The J gene is TRBJ2-1, the V gene TRBV2, with unresolved D. The CDR3 contains 12 residues. CDR1 and CDR2 (germline): SNHLY, FYNNEI. With 6 bases removed from V and 9 bases from J, the gap between germline ends came to 12 bases. The CDR3: CASRPQAAEQFF. CDR3 DNA sequence: TGTGCCAGCAGGCCACAAGCAGCTGAGCAGTTCTTC.

The chain employs TRBV12-3 or TRBV12-4 and TRBJ1-2; D remains unclear. The CDR3 is made up of 13 amino acids. CDR3 in DNA: TGTGCTCCTTCGGGAGAGTCACCCTATGGCTACACCTTC. This encodes CAPSGESPYGYTF.

This clonotype was recorded at least ten times. The rearrangement links TRBV7-2 to TRBJ2-1; possibly TRBD1 for D (5 bases). V was shortened by 5 bases and J by 5 bases, with 13 bases between the two germline ends. Germline values: CDR1 SGHTA, CDR2 FQGNSA. This CDR3 spans 14 amino acids. The chain's CDR3 is CASSRQGLNNEQFF. The CDR3 DNA reads TGTGCCAGCAGCCGCCAGGGATTAAACAATGAGCAGTTCTTC.

Of note for this clonotype: A much bigger clone sits one base away, suggesting this may be a read error. The rearrangement links TRBV6-2 or TRBV6-3 to TRBJ2-2; tentative D call: TRBD2 (5 bases). The CDR3 has 15 amino acids. CDR1 is MNHEY, CDR2 SVGEGT, per germline. The V and J ends lost 4 bases and 1 base respectively, with 10 bases between them. DNA for the CDR3: TGTGCCAGCAGTTGCTGGGCGGGGAACACCGGGGAGCTGTTTTTT. Protein product: CASSCWAGNTGELFF.

This clonotype has at least ten counts. CDR3 loop: CASSRKNRARNTEAFF. The CDR3 region has the DNA TGTGCCAGCAGCCGCAAAAACAGGGCTAGGAACACTGAAGCTTTCTTT. The J gene is TRBJ1-1, the V gene TRBV6-1, with D perhaps matching TRBD1 (6 bases). This CDR3 is 16 amino acids long. CDR1 is MNHNS, CDR2 SASEGT, per germline. Trimming cost V 6 bases and J 1 base, with 18 bases left between them.

This clonotype was seen repeatedly, ten times or more. This chain joins TRBV11-2 and TRBJ2-1; maybe TRBD1 (5 bases). Looked up from germline, CDR1 is SGHAT and CDR2 is FQNNGV. The CDR3 spans 15 residues. Between the trimmed V and J ends, which lost 5 bases and 0 bases, there was a span of 11 bases. DNA for the CDR3: TGTGCCAGCAGCCTCCGACAGAGCTCCTACAATGAGCAGTTCTTC. Residues: CASSLRQSSYNEQFF. The whole variable domain, remainder taken from reference TRBV11-2 and TRBJ2-1, is EAGVAQSPRYKIIEKRQSVAFWCNPISGHATLYWYQQILGQGPKLLIQFQNNGVVDDSQLPKDRFSAERLKGVDSTLKIQPAKLEDSAVYLCASSLRQSSYNEQFFGPGTRLTVL.

This clonotype was detected ten times or more. The chain carries TRBV20-1 and TRBJ2-7; no clear D gene. Germline V CDR1 and CDR2: DFQATT, SNEGSKA (reference sequence). CDR3 length: 13 amino acids. V was shortened by 3 bases and J by 0 bases, with 9 bases between the two germline ends. The CDR3 DNA sequence: TGCAGTGCTAGGGTCGAAAGCTCCTACGAGCAGTACTTC. Protein sequence: CSARVESSYEQYF.

This clonotype was found many times. The chain recombines TRBV18 with TRBJ1-6; maybe TRBD1 (5 bases). Germline CDR1 is KGHSH and CDR2 is LQKENI. CDR3 length: 15 amino acids. V was shortened by 4 bases and J by 9 bases, with 16 bases between the two germline ends. The CDR3: CASSLTGGEGSPLHF. The CDR3 region has the DNA TGTGCCAGCTCACTAACAGGAGGGGAAGGTTCACCCCTCCACTTT.

The table lists this clonotype with many counts. The J gene is TRBJ1-5, the V gene TRBV7-8; no clear D gene. The CDR3 is 14 residues long. Trimming took 3 bases from V and 3 from J, leaving 9 bases between them. Germline lookup yields CDR1 SGHVS and CDR2 FQNEAQ. CDR3 DNA sequence: TGTGCCAGCAGCTTCCAGGAGCTCAATCAGCCCCAGCATTTT. Translating it yields CASSFQELNQPQHF.

The rearrangement uses TRBV18 and TRBJ2-1; TRBD1 agrees at 7 bases. The CDR3 extends over 14 amino acids. Trimming removed 0 bases from V and 5 bases from J; junction bases left unmatched: 1. Germline CDR1 reads KGHSH; CDR2 reads LQKENI. CDR3 sequence reads: CASSPPTGNNEQFF. In nucleotides, the CDR3 is TGTGCCAGCTCACCACCGACAGGGAACAATGAGCAGTTCTTC.

The table lists this clonotype with many counts. The rearrangement joins TRBV6-1 to TRBJ1-4; D uncertain. V lost 10 bases to trimming and J lost 0 bases, with 9 bases between them. CDR1 MNHNS and CDR2 SASEGT come from the germline V gene. The CDR3 runs 13 residues. CDR3 nucleotides: TGTGCCACCCGTCATGCAACTAATGAAAAACTGTTTTTT. Translated: CATRHATNEKLFF.

The chain employs TRBV6-2 or TRBV6-3 and TRBJ2-1; the D gene is possibly TRBD1 (5 bases). Trimming cost V 7 bases and J 2 bases, with 21 bases left between them. Germline V gives CDR1 MNHEY, CDR2 SVGEGT. The CDR3 is made up of 17 amino acids. The CDR3 DNA reads as TGTGCCAGCACCCCCGAAGCGTACAGGAACACCTACAATGAGCAGTTCTTC. Translation gives CASTPEAYRNTYNEQFF.

V gene TRBV4-2 combines with J gene TRBJ2-1; D is undetermined. The CDR3 totals 12 residues. CDR1 and CDR2 (germline): LGHNA, YNFKEQ. The V end was cut by 3 bases, the J end by 8 bases, with 8 bases between. DNA for the CDR3: TGTGCCAGCAGCCAGCCAATGGATGAGCAGTTCTTC. Its protein product is CASSQPMDEQFF.

The table lists this clonotype with many counts. The CDR3: CASSQDSDGYTF. As DNA, the CDR3 is TGTGCCAGCAGCCAAGATTCGGATGGCTACACCTTC. The gene calls are TRBV3-1 and TRBJ1-2; the D is unclear. Germline CDR1 LGHDT, CDR2 YNNKEL (reference sequence). Trimming shortened V by 0 bases and J by 6 bases, and 5 bases separated the two germline ends. The CDR3 spans 12 residues.

This clonotype was seen a few times. The rearrangement uses TRBV5-1 and TRBJ2-2, with D possibly matching TRBD1 (6 bases). Germline CDR1 SGHRS, CDR2 YFSETQ. The CDR3 is 16 amino acids. The germline V and J ends were trimmed by 5 bases and 2 bases, with 16 bases remaining between them. This CDR3 reads CASRVNRAGNTGELFF. CDR3 sequence (DNA): TGCGCCAGCAGAGTCAACAGGGCGGGTAACACCGGGGAGCTGTTTTTT.